These 25 T cell receptor beta chains were all obtained from the same sample, sequenced in a study of blood T cell repertoires in COVID-19. Profiling relied on immunoSEQ multiplex PCR, and the TCRdb table lists in-frame clones only, not all of them. The sample lists fewer than 350,000 clones; almost 90% were seen once. Sequencing was carried out using PBMCs or T cells enriched from blood (not recorded which). The receptor source for this set is a woman aged 18-29 years with acute COVID-19.

CDR3 sequence: CASTQRARQGMHEQYF. The CDR3, as DNA: TGTGCCAGTACTCAAAGGGCGAGACAGGGGATGCACGAGCAGTACTTC. The chain combines TRBV19 with TRBJ2-7; 8 bases match TRBD1. Trimming took 7 bases from V and 5 from J; bases not matched to a gene: 16. Germline V gene lookup returns CDR1 LNHDA and CDR2 SQIVND (reference sequence). This CDR3 is built from 16 residues.

The gene calls are TRBV7-2 and TRBJ1-4; 8 nucleotides match TRBD1. J was trimmed by 6 bases and V by 4 bases; bases with no gene match: 10. Germline loops: CDR1 SGHTA, CDR2 FQGNSA. The CDR3 covers 16 residues. Here the CDR3 reads CASSSLAGQAYEKLFF. Here the CDR3 DNA reads TGTGCCAGCAGCTCTCTCGCGGGACAGGCGTATGAAAAACTGTTTTTT.

The gene calls are TRBV28 and TRBJ2-3; TRBD1 matches 8 bases. Looked up from germline, CDR1 is MDHEN and CDR2 is SYDVKM. The CDR3 is made up of 15 amino acids. The junction had 5 bases not matched to a gene; V was cut back by 5 bases and J by 1 base. The CDR3 loop is CASSLDRGGTDTQYF. The CDR3 DNA sequence: TGTGCCAGCAGTCTAGACAGGGGTGGCACAGATACGCAGTATTTT.

The chain employs TRBV7-9 and TRBJ2-1; possibly TRBD1 for D (7 bases). Germline CDR1 is SEHNR and CDR2 is FQNEAQ (reference sequence). V lost 2 bases to trimming and J lost 4 bases, with 12 bases between them. This CDR3 has 15 residues. The CDR3 loop is CASSLLQGRYNEQFF. The CDR3 DNA reads TGTGCCAGCAGCTTATTACAGGGGAGGTACAATGAGCAGTTCTTC.

The chain employs TRBV27 and TRBJ1-5, with TRBD1 matching 9 bases. Per the germline V gene, CDR1 is MNHEY and CDR2 is SMNVEV (reference sequence). CDR3 length: 14 amino acids. The ends lost 2 bases at V and 6 bases at J; junction bases unmatched: 2. DNA of the CDR3: TGTGCCAGCAGTTTAGGGACAGGGATTCAGCCCCAGCATTTT. It encodes CASSLGTGIQPQHF.

This chain connects TRBV27 to TRBJ1-5, with D hard to call. Trimming removed 5 bases from V and 5 bases from J, with 10 bases in between. The CDR3 is 13 amino acids. Per the germline V gene, CDR1 is MNHEY and CDR2 is SMNVEV (reference sequence). This CDR3 reads CASSQEGDQPQHF. Written as DNA, the CDR3 is TGTGCCAGCAGTCAAGAGGGAGATCAGCCCCAGCATTTT.

A few counts support this clone. The chain joins TRBV29-1 to TRBJ2-7, with TRBD2 matching over 7 bases. The CDR3 extends over 15 amino acids. V shed 0 bases and J 2 bases; nucleotides not matched to a gene: 7. CDR1 is SQVTM and CDR2 is ANQGSEA in the germline V gene. The CDR3 region has the DNA TGCAGCGTTGAAGATGGGGGGGAACCTGCCTACGAGCAGTACTTC. It codes for CSVEDGGEPAYEQYF.

The chain recombines TRBV2 with TRBJ1-5, with a tentative D call TRBD1 (6 bases). The germline V and J ends were trimmed by 8 bases and 2 bases, with 13 bases remaining between them. There are 14 residues in the CDR3. Germline CDR1 is SNHLY and CDR2 is FYNNEI. The CDR3 region is CASAKQGRNQPQHF. In nucleotides, the CDR3 is TGTGCCAGCGCGAAACAGGGACGCAATCAGCCCCAGCATTTT.

The chain links TRBV29-1 to TRBJ2-7; D not resolved. Germline values: CDR1 SQVTM, CDR2 ANQGSEA. The CDR3 runs 14 residues. V dropped 7 bases and J dropped 4 bases, with 20 bases sitting between them. Here the CDR3 reads CSACVNQNLYEQYF. The CDR3, as DNA: TGCAGCGCATGCGTGAACCAAAACCTATACGAGCAGTACTTC.

The V gene is TRBV2, the J gene TRBJ1-2; D may be TRBD1 (5 bases). Deletions cut 4 bases from V and 4 bases from J, with 7 bases between. The CDR3 runs to 12 residues. Germline V lookup: CDR1 SNHLY, CDR2 FYNNEI. The CDR3 sequence: CASSVQGYGYTF. The CDR3 DNA reads TGTGCCAGCAGTGTGCAGGGCTATGGCTACACCTTC.

The chain links TRBV27 to TRBJ1-2; D may be TRBD1 (5 bases). The CDR3 contains 13 residues. The germline V gene has CDR1 MNHEY and CDR2 SMNVEV (reference sequence). The germline V and J ends were trimmed by 5 bases and 6 bases, with 13 bases remaining between them. The CDR3 sequence: CASSGGDLNGYTF. The CDR3 DNA is TGTGCCAGCAGTGGAGGGGATCTTAATGGCTACACCTTC.

The rearrangement links TRBV5-1 to TRBJ1-2; D is uncertain. The V end was cut by 1 base, the J end by 2 bases, with 9 bases between. CDR1 is SGHRS, CDR2 YFSETQ, per germline. This CDR3 has 14 residues. The CDR3 DNA sequence: TGCGCCAGCAGCTTGATCGCAGAAAACTATGGCTACACCTTC. Protein product: CASSLIAENYGYTF.

This clone was counted once. The rearrangement links TRBV9 to TRBJ2-2; 10 bases line up with TRBD2. Trimming took 6 bases from V and 1 from J; bases not matched to a gene: 6. This CDR3 has 16 amino acids. Germline assignment: CDR1 SGDLS and CDR2 YYNGEE. Here the CDR3 DNA reads TGTGCCAGCACGAAGCGGGAGGGATGGAACACCGGGGAGCTGTTTTTT. Translation gives CASTKREGWNTGELFF.

The CDR3, as DNA: TGTGCCAGCAGTTACCCGGTGAAAACCCAGCATTTT. Residues: CASSYPVKTQHF. The rearrangement links TRBV6-2 or TRBV6-3 to TRBJ1-5; D uncertain. V shed 2 bases and J shed 11 bases, with 10 bases lying between them. This CDR3 region has 12 residues. The germline V gene encodes CDR1 MNHEY and CDR2 SVGEGT.

V gene TRBV7-2 combines with J gene TRBJ2-3; 9 nucleotides match TRBD1. The junction had 7 bases not matched to a gene; V was cut back by 4 bases and J by 2 bases. CDR3 length: 16 residues. CDR1 and CDR2 from the germline V gene are SGHTA and FQGNSA. The CDR3 reads CASSYRGRRDTDTQYF. The DNA for the CDR3 is TGTGCCAGCAGCTACAGGGGGCGAAGGGACACAGATACGCAGTATTTT.

This clone showed up just a few times. CDR3 DNA: TGTGCCAGCAGGCGGACTAGCGGGTCCTACGAGCAGTACTTC. This codes for CASRRTSGSYEQYF. The gene calls are TRBV28 and TRBJ2-7; 11 bases agree with TRBD2. The CDR3 is 14 amino acids. Germline-derived CDR1 and CDR2 are MDHEN and SYDVKM. J lost 1 base, V lost 6 bases, and 2 bases had no gene match.

This chain uses TRBV21-1 with TRBJ1-4; TRBD1, the table's D call, lacks a check against the DNA. TRBV21-1 is a recognized pseudogene. CDR3 size: 18 residues. In DNA, the CDR3 is TGTGCCAGCAGCCCTAACCCGTCCCAACAGGGTCCTAATGAAAAACTGTTTTTT. Protein: CASSPNPSQQGPNEKLFF.

J is TRBJ2-1 and V is TRBV5-1, with TRBD2 matching over 9 bases. This CDR3 comprises 19 residues. With 6 bases clipped from V and 6 bases from J, the junction kept 22 bases outside the gene matches. Germline V CDR1 and CDR2: SGHRS, YFSETQ. Written as DNA, the CDR3 is TGCGCCAGCAAAGGGGCGGGGGCGGTAGCGGGAGTAGGAAGCAATGAGCAGTTCTTC. Its protein is CASKGAGAVAGVGSNEQFF. The full variable domain, rest sourced from reference TRBV5-1 and TRBJ2-1, is KAGVTQTPRYLIKTRGQQVTLSCSPISGHRSVSWYQQTPGQGLQFLFEYFSETQRNKGNFPGRFSGRQFSNSRSEMNVSTLELGDSALYLCASKGAGAVAGVGSNEQFFGPGTRLTVL.

The chain couples TRBV28 to TRBJ2-3; a possible D gene is TRBD2 (5 bases). The CDR3 has 11 amino acids. The V and J ends lost 6 bases and 14 bases respectively, with 15 bases between them. Looked up from germline, CDR1 is MDHEN and CDR2 is SYDVKM. The CDR3 sequence: CASRAGPLAYF. CDR3 DNA sequence: TGTGCCAGCAGGGCGGGCCCCCTGGCGTATTTT.

V gene TRBV7-2 combines with J gene TRBJ1-4; D unclear. Between the trimmed V and J ends, which lost 1 base and 3 bases, there was a span of 9 bases. The germline CDR1 and CDR2 sequences are SGHTA and FQGNSA. This CDR3 spans 15 amino acids. DNA for the CDR3: TGTGCCAGCAGCTTAGTACGGGGAGCTAATGAAAAACTGTTTTTT. It specifies CASSLVRGANEKLFF.

This clone has more than one count but fewer than ten. The chain is built from TRBV7-9 and TRBJ1-6, with D perhaps matching TRBD1 (6 bases). V lost 4 bases to trimming and J lost 15 bases, with 13 bases between them. Germline-derived CDR1 and CDR2 are SEHNR and FQNEAQ (reference sequence). CDR3 size: 12 residues. The CDR3 bases are TGTGCCAGCAGCTCCAGACAGGCACTCCTCCACTTT. Translation: CASSSRQALLHF.

This rearrangement joins TRBV11-2 to TRBJ1-1, with 10 positions matching TRBD1. Germline lookup yields CDR1 SGHAT and CDR2 FQNNGV. The CDR3 totals 15 residues. J was trimmed by 5 bases and V by 5 bases; bases with no gene match: 8. CDR3 in DNA: TGTGCCAGCAGCGGGACAGGGGTCAGATTTACTGAAGCTTTCTTT. This encodes CASSGTGVRFTEAFF.

This chain uses TRBV3-1 (or the pseudogene TRBV3-2) with TRBJ2-5; TRBD1 agrees at 12 bases. Germline CDR1 LGHDT, CDR2 YNNKEL (reference sequence). The CDR3 covers 16 residues. V lost 4 bases and J lost 5; bases outside the gene matches: 8. This CDR3 is CASSPWGTGGRETQYF. The CDR3 DNA reads TGTGCCAGCAGCCCATGGGGGACAGGGGGCAGGGAGACCCAGTACTTC.

This chain links TRBV5-1 with TRBJ2-7; possible D gene TRBD2, 5 bases. The CDR3 runs to 15 residues. Germline V lookup: CDR1 SGHRS, CDR2 YFSETQ. Trimming shortened V by 0 bases and J by 6 bases, and 16 bases separated the two germline ends. CDR3 loop: CASSLGGSSYLEQYF. Written as DNA, the CDR3 is TGCGCCAGCAGCTTGGGCGGGTCCTCCTATCTCGAGCAGTACTTC.

The genes are TRBV6-5 and TRBJ1-1; D is possibly TRBD1 (5 bases). The CDR3 sequence is 13 residues long. Germline CDR1 reads MNHEY; CDR2 reads SVGAGI. V was trimmed by 2 bases and J by 7 bases, leaving 11 bases between them. CDR3 protein: CASSYGDSSEAFF. The CDR3 coding sequence is TGTGCCAGCAGTTACGGCGACAGCAGTGAAGCTTTCTTT.